These T cell receptor beta chains were read from a single sample in a study of T cells in Graves' hyperthyroidism and ophthalmopathy. Via MiXCR, TCRdb re-called the multiplex PCR reads, giving one row per CDR3 protein. The repertoire holds more than 40,000 distinct CDR3 sequences, with around 48% as singletons. Source material: peripheral blood or thyroid tissue (not recorded which). The source of these receptors is a woman between 45 and 65 years old with Graves' hyperthyroidism. CDR3s include the opening cysteine and the closing phenylalanine or tryptophan. D genes are given only for firm matches. Rows give clone size only sometimes, using once, few, many, or a class for an expanded clone.

V	size	J	D	CDR3	DNA
TRBV7-9	NA	TRBJ2-1	TRBD2	CASSSGLGPNEQFF	TGTGCCAGCAGCTCAGGACTAGGACCCAATGAGCAGTTCTTC
TRBV7-9	many	TRBJ1-2	NA	CASSRDTNYGYTF	TGTGCCAGTAGCCGGGACACTAACTATGGCTACACCTTC
TRBV7-2	NA	TRBJ2-7	NA	CASKGAGPYEQYF	TGTGCCAGCAAGGGAGCAGGGCCCTACGAGCAGTACTTC
TRBV6-1	NA	TRBJ2-7	NA	CASSFLRENYEQYF	TGTGCCAGCAGCTTTTTGAGGGAGAATTACGAGCAGTACTTC
TRBV15	NA	TRBJ1-5	TRBD1	CATGRGTVWQPQHF	TGTGCCACCGGCAGAGGGACAGTTTGGCAGCCCCAGCATTTT
TRBV4-1	NA	TRBJ2-5	TRBD1	CASRDRGGRETQYF	TGCGCCAGCAGGGACAGGGGGGGCCGGGAGACCCAGTACTTC
TRBV7-9	few	TRBJ2-2	NA	CASSHAGRQNTGELFF	TGTGCCAGCAGTCATGCCGGACGGCAGAACACCGGGGAGCTGTTTTTT
TRBV6-5	few	TRBJ1-5	NA	CASSQGSQPQHF	TGTGCCAGCAGTCAGGGGAGCCAGCCCCAGCATTTT
TRBV11-2	NA	TRBJ1-1	TRBD1	CASSLRTGVGNTEAFF	TGTGCCAGCAGCCTTAGGACAGGGGTTGGGAACACTGAAGCTTTCTTT
TRBV10-3	NA	TRBJ2-5	NA	CAISVGARRAKETQYF	TGTGCCATCAGTGTGGGGGCGAGGAGGGCGAAGGAGACCCAGTACTTC
TRBV7-8	many	TRBJ1-2	NA	CASSLALRGSYGYTF	TGTGCCAGCAGCTTAGCGCTTCGGGGAAGCTATGGCTACACCTTC
TRBV7-6	NA	TRBJ1-2	TRBD1	CASSLGGGAGYTF	TGTGCCAGCAGCTTAGGAGGGGGCGCCGGCTACACCTTC
TRBV7-2	NA	TRBJ2-7	NA	CASSRSSGEQYF	TGTGCCAGCAGCCGGTCCTCGGGCGAGCAGTACTTC
TRBV4-3	many	TRBJ1-2	NA	CASSQDWTLYGYTF	TGCGCCAGCAGCCAAGATTGGACACTCTATGGCTACACCTTC
TRBV20-1	many	TRBJ1-2	NA	CSARAPAAPPNYGYTF	TGCAGTGCTAGGGCTCCGGCAGCGCCGCCTAACTATGGCTACACCTTC
TRBV11-1	NA	TRBJ2-7	TRBD2	CASSVEGGSSYEQYF	TGTGCCAGCAGCGTTGAGGGCGGGAGCTCCTACGAGCAGTACTTC
TRBV10-2	NA	TRBJ1-2	NA	CASTNSGGDYGYTF	TGCGCCAGCACCAACTCCGGGGGCGACTATGGCTACACCTTC
TRBV6-5	many	TRBJ2-3	NA	CASSRTGTDYTQYF	TGTGCCAGCAGTCGAACCGGGACTGACTATACGCAGTATTTT
TRBV7-6	many	TRBJ2-2	TRBD2	CASSLEVAGNTGELFF	TGTGCCAGCAGCTTAGAGGTAGCGGGAAACACCGGGGAGCTGTTTTTT
TRBV7-2	many	TRBJ2-5	TRBD1	CASSAQGQGGETQYF	TGTGCCAGCAGCGCCCAAGGACAGGGGGGAGAGACCCAGTACTTC
TRBV11-2	NA	TRBJ2-2	NA	CASSLGTTGELFF	TGTGCCAGCAGCTTAGGGACCACCGGGGAGCTGTTTTTT
TRBV2	many	TRBJ2-3	TRBD2	CASSERTSGIDTQYF	TGTGCCAGCAGTGAAAGGACTAGCGGGATCGATACGCAGTATTTT
TRBV20-1	NA	TRBJ2-2	TRBD2	CSARDRGRSSGELFF	TGCAGTGCTAGAGATCGCGGGAGGTCTTCCGGGGAGCTGTTTTTT
TRBV29-1	many	TRBJ1-2	NA	CSAVRGNYGYTF	TGCAGCGCCGTACGGGGCAACTATGGCTACACCTTC
TRBV6-2/TRBV6-3	many	TRBJ1-1	TRBD1	CAIKWTGATEAFF	TGTGCCATCAAATGGACAGGGGCCACTGAAGCTTTCTTT
TRBV4-1	many	TRBJ2-1	NA	CASSQVPHEQFF	TGCGCCAGCAGCCAAGTTCCTCATGAGCAGTTCTTC
TRBV9	medium-sized	TRBJ1-4	NA	CASSADAMGLFF	TGTGCCAGCAGCGCCGACGCGATGGGGCTGTTTTTT
TRBV15	NA	TRBJ2-5	TRBD2	CATSSRGGLAVETQYF	TGTGCCACCAGCAGCAGGGGGGGACTAGCGGTGGAGACCCAGTACTTC
TRBV20-1	many	TRBJ1-1	NA	CSATRQSLNTEAFF	TGCAGTGCTACCCGACAGAGTTTGAACACTGAAGCTTTCTTT
TRBV29-1	NA	TRBJ2-5	TRBD2	CSVGGGLAGGSEETQYF	TGCAGCGTGGGGGGGGGACTAGCGGGAGGGTCAGAAGAGACCCAGTACTTC
TRBV7-2	many	TRBJ1-1	TRBD1	CASSWGQGTEAFF	TGTGCCAGCAGCTGGGGACAGGGCACTGAAGCTTTCTTT
TRBV27	many	TRBJ2-2	NA	CASSVVSAGELFF	TGTGCCAGCAGTGTCGTCTCCGCCGGGGAGCTGTTTTTT
TRBV5-1	few	TRBJ1-2	NA	CASSLVDIQGANYGYTF	TGCGCCAGCAGCTTGGTTGACATACAAGGGGCTAACTATGGCTACACCTTC
TRBV12-3/TRBV12-4	NA	TRBJ1-2	NA	CASSLAGGDYGYTF	TGTGCCAGCAGTTTAGCGGGGGGCGACTATGGCTACACCTTC
TRBV5-1	NA	TRBJ2-2	TRBD1	CASGQGQGPTGELFF	TGCGCCAGCGGGCAGGGACAGGGGCCCACCGGGGAGCTGTTTTTT
TRBV11-2	many	TRBJ1-2	NA	CASSPGRQFYGYTF	TGTGCCAGCAGCCCGGGACGGCAGTTCTATGGCTACACCTTC
TRBV7-8	many	TRBJ2-7	TRBD2	CASSLDRLAGYYEQYF	TGTGCCAGCAGCTTAGACCGACTAGCGGGCTACTACGAGCAGTACTTC
TRBV11-2	NA	TRBJ1-1	NA	CASSQDGRAAFF	TGTGCCAGCAGCCAAGATGGACGGGCGGCTTTCTTT
TRBV7-9	many	TRBJ2-3	TRBD1	CASSSPGQGLYTDTQYF	TGTGCCAGCAGCTCCCCGGGACAGGGGCTATACACAGATACGCAGTATTTT
TRBV2	medium-sized	TRBJ1-6	NA	CASSDRGKSSPLHF	TGTGCCAGCAGTGACAGGGGCAAGAGTTCACCCCTCCACTTT
TRBV29-1	many	TRBJ2-2	NA	CSVGVNTGELFF	TGCAGCGTTGGGGTAAACACCGGGGAGCTGTTTTTT
TRBV7-6	many	TRBJ1-1	NA	CASSIQVGEAFF	TGTGCCAGCAGCATACAGGTTGGCGAAGCTTTCTTT
TRBV20-1	medium-sized	TRBJ1-2	NA	CSASPGALYGYTF	TGCAGTGCTAGCCCAGGGGCTTTGTATGGCTACACCTTC
TRBV2	NA	TRBJ1-1	NA	CASSEGGEGTEAFF	TGTGCCAGCAGTGAGGGAGGGGAGGGCACTGAAGCTTTCTTT
TRBV28	many	TRBJ1-2	NA	CASSTTGSSYGYTF	TGTGCCAGCAGTACAACAGGGTCCTCCTATGGCTACACCTTC
TRBV5-6	many	TRBJ1-5	NA	CASSLRRAQPQHF	TGTGCCAGCAGCTTGCGCAGGGCTCAGCCCCAGCATTTT
TRBV10-2	NA	TRBJ2-7	TRBD1	CASGQGNEQYF	TGCGCCAGCGGACAGGGAAACGAGCAGTACTTC
TRBV30	many	TRBJ1-1	NA	CAWTKGLYGEAFF	TGTGCCTGGACCAAGGGCCTGTACGGGGAAGCTTTCTTT
TRBV10-3	NA	TRBJ2-3	TRBD2	CAISERGGNTDTQYF	TGTGCCATCAGTGAGCGGGGGGGGAACACAGATACGCAGTATTTT